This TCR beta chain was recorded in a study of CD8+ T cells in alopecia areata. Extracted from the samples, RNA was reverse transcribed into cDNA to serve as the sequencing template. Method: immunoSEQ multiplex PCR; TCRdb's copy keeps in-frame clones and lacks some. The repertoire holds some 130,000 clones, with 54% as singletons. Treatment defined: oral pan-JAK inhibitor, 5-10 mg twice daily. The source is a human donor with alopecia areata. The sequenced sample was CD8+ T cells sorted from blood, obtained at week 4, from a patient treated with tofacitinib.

CDR3 nucleotides: TGCGCCAGCAGCCCGTTAGTGGACGGGGAGCTGTTTTTT. This encodes CASSPLVDGELFF. The chain links TRBV4-1 to TRBJ2-2; D is undetermined. Trimming removed 4 bases from V and 7 bases from J, with 10 bases in between. Germline V gene lookup returns CDR1 MGHRA and CDR2 YSYEKL. The CDR3 is 13 amino acids.